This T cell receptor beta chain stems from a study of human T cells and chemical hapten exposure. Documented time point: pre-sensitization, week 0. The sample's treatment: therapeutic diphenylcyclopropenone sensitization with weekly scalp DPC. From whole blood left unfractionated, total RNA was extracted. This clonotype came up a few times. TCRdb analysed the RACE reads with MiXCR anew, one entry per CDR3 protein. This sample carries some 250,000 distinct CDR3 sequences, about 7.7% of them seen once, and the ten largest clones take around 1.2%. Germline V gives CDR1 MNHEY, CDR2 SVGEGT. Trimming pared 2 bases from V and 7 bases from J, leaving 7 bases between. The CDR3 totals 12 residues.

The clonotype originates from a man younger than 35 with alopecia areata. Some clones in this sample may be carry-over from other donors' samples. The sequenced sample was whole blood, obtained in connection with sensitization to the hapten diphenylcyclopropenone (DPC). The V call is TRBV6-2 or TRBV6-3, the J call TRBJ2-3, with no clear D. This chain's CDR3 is CASSYPENTQYF. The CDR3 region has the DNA TGTGCCAGCAGTTACCCAGAGAATACGCAGTATTTT.